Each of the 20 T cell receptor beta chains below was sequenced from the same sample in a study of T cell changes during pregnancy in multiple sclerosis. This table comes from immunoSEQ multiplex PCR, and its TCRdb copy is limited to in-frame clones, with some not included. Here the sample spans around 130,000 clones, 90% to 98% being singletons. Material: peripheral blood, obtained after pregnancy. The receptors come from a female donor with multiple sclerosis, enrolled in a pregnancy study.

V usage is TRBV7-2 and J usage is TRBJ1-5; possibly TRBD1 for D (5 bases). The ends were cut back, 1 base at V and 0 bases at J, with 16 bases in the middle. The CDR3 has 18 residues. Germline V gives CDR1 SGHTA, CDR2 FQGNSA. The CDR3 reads CASSLEVGGVGSNQPQHF. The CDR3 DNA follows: TGTGCCAGCAGCTTAGAAGTGGGGGGTGTTGGTAGCAATCAGCCCCAGCATTTT.

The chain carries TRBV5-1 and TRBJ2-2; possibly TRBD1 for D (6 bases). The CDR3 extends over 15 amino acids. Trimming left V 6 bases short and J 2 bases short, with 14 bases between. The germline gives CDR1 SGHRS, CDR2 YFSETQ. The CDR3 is CASNGAGDNTGELFF. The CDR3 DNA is TGCGCCAGCAATGGGGCAGGGGATAACACCGGGGAGCTGTTTTTT. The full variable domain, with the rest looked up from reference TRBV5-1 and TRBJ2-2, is KAGVTQTPRYLIKTRGQQVTLSCSPISGHRSVSWYQQTPGQGLQFLFEYFSETQRNKGNFPGRFSGRQFSNSRSEMNVSTLELGDSALYLCASNGAGDNTGELFFGEGSRLTVL.

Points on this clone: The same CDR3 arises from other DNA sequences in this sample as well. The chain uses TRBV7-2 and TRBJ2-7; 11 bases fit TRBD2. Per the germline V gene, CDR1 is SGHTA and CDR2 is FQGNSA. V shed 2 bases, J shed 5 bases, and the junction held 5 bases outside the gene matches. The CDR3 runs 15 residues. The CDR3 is CASSLLAGGPNEQYF. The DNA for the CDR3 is TGTGCCAGCAGCTTATTAGCGGGAGGGCCGAACGAGCAGTACTTC.

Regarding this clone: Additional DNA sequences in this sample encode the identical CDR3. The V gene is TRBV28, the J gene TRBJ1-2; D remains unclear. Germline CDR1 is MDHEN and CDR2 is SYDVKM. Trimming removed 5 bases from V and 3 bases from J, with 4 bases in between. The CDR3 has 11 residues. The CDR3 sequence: CASSPDYGYTF. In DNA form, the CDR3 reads TGTGCCAGCAGTCCGGACTATGGCTACACCTTC.

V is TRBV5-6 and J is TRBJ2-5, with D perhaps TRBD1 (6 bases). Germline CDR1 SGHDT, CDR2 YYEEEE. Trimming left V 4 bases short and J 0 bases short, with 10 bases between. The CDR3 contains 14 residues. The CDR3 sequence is CASSAQGYQETQYF. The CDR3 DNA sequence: TGTGCCAGCAGCGCCCAGGGGTACCAAGAGACCCAGTACTTC.

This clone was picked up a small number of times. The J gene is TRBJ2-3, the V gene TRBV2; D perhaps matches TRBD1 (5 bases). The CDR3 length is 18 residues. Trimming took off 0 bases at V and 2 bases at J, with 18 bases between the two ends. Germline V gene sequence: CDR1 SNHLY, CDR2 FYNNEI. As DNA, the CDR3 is TGTGCCAGCAGTGAAGCGCTAAGTCTGGGGCCTTCCACAGATACGCAGTATTTT. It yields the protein CASSEALSLGPSTDTQYF.

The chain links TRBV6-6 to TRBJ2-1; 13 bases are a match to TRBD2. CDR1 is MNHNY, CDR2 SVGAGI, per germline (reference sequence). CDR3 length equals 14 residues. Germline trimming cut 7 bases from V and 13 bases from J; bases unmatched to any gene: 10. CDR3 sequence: CASTGPGLAGYQFF. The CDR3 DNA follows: TGTGCCAGCACCGGACCGGGACTAGCGGGATATCAGTTCTTC.

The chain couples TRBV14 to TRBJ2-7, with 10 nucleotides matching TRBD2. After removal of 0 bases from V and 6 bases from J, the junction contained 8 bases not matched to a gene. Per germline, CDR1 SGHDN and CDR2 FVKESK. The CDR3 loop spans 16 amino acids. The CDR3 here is CASSQDFGTSVGEQYF. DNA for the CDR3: TGTGCCAGCAGCCAAGATTTCGGGACTAGCGTGGGCGAGCAGTACTTC.

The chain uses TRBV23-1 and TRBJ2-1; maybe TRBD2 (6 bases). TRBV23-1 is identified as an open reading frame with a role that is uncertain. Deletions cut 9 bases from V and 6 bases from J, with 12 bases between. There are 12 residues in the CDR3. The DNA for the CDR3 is TGCGCCAGTCCGGGGGTCTCCAATGAGCAGTTCTTC. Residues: CASPGVSNEQFF.

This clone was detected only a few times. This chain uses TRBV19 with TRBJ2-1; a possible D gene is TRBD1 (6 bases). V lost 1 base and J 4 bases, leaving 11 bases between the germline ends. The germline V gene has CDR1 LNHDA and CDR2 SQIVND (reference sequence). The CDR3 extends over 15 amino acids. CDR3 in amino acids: CASSIGAGEYNEQFF. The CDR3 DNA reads TGTGCCAGTAGTATAGGGGCAGGGGAGTACAATGAGCAGTTCTTC. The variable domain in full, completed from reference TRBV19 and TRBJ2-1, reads DGGITQSPKYLFRKEGQNVTLSCEQNLNHDAMYWYRQDPGQGLRLIYYSQIVNDFQKGDIAEGYSVSREKKESFPLTVTSAQKNPTAFYLCASSIGAGEYNEQFFGPGTRLTVL.

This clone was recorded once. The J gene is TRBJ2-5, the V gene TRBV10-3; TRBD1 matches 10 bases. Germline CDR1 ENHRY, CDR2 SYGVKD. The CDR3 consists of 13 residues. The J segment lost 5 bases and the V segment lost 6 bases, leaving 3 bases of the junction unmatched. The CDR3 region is CAISGQGGETQYF. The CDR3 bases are TGTGCCATCAGCGGACAGGGGGGGGAGACCCAGTACTTC.

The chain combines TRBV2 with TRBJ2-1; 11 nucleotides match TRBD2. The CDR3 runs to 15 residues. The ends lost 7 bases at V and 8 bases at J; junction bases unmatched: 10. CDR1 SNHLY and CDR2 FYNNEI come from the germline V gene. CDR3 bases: TGTGCCAGCATTCTCACTAGCGGGAGTATCTATGAGCAGTTCTTC. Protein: CASILTSGSIYEQFF.

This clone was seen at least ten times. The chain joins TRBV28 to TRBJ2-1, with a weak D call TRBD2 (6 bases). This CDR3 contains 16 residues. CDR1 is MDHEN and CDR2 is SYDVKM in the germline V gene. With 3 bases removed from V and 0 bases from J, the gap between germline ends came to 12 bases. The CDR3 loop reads CASSLPGGRSYNEQFF. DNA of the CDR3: TGTGCCAGCAGTTTGCCCGGAGGGCGCTCCTACAATGAGCAGTTCTTC.

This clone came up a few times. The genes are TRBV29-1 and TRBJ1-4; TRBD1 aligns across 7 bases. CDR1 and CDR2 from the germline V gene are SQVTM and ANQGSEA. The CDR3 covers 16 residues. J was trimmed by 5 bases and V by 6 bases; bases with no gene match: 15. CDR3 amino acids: CSVANPTGTVNEKLFF. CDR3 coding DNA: TGCAGCGTAGCAAACCCTACCGGGACAGTGAATGAAAAACTGTTTTTT.

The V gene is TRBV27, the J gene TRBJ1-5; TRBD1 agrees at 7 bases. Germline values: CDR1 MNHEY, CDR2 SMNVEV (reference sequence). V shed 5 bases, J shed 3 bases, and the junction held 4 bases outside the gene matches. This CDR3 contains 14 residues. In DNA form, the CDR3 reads TGTGCCAGCAGTCCACAGGGGTACAATCAGCCCCAGCATTTT. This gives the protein CASSPQGYNQPQHF.

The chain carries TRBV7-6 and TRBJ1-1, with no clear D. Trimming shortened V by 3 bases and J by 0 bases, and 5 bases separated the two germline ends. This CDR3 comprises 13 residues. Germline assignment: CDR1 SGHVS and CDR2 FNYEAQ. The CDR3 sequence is CASSLFMNTEAFF. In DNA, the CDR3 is TGTGCCAGCAGCTTGTTCATGAACACTGAAGCTTTCTTT.

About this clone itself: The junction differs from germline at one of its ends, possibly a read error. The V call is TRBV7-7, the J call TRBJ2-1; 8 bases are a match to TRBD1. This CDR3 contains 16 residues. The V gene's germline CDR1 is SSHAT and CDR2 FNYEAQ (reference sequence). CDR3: CASSFRQGLVYNEQFF. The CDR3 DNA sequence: TGTGCTAGCAGCTTCAGACAGGGGCTCGTCTACAATGAGCAGTTCTTC.

The CDR3 DNA is TGTGCCAGCACCCAAGTAACAGGGGGTTATACGCAGTATTTT. Amino acid sequence: CASTQVTGGYTQYF. The chain links TRBV6-5 to TRBJ2-3, with 8 bases lining up with TRBD1. The CDR3 runs 14 residues. CDR1 and CDR2 from the germline V gene are MNHEY and SVGAGI. V was pared by 7 bases and J by 7 bases, with 10 bases of the junction left unmatched.

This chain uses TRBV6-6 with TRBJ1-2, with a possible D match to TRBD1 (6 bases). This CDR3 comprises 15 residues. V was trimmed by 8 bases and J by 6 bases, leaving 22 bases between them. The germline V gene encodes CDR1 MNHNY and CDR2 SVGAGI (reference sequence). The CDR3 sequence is CASREGGRQGDGYTF. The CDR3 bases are TGTGCCAGCCGGGAGGGGGGCCGCCAAGGAGATGGCTACACCTTC.

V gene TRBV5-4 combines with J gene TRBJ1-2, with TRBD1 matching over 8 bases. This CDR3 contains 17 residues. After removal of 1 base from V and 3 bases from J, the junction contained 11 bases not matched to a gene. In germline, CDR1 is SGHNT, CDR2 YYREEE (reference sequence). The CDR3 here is CASSLLGAGGSDYGYTF. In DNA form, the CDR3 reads TGTGCCAGCAGCTTGTTAGGGGCAGGGGGCTCGGACTATGGCTACACCTTC. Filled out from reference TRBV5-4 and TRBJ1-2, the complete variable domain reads ETGVTQSPTHLIKTRGQQVTLRCSSQSGHNTVSWYQQALGQGPQFIFQYYREEENGRGNFPPRFSGLQFPNYSSELNVNALELDDSALYLCASSLLGAGGSDYGYTFGSGTRLTVV.